The entry below gives a single T cell receptor (beta chain) sequence along with its context. This sample was taken from a study of blood T cells in healthy people across ages. Germline-derived CDR1 and CDR2 are SQVTM and ANQGSEA. Trimming removed 0 bases at V and 4 bases at J, with 15 bases between. The CDR3 has 15 amino acids. The authors ran a second PCR of 7 to 11 cycles using a sample-barcoded 5' primer and a J-beta primer mix. TCRdb re-analysed the 5' RACE reads in MiXCR, keeping a single row per CDR3 protein. The profile shows hundreds of thousands of distinct CDR3 sequences, 40% to 65% of them singletons.

Sequencing was done on a sample of blood. The rearrangement links TRBV29-1 to TRBJ2-5, with D perhaps matching TRBD1 or TRBD2 (5 bases each). This TCR was recovered from a woman older than 75 in good health. CDR3 DNA: TGCAGCGTTGAAGATAATGGGGGAGCGGTAGAGACCCAGTACTTC. It specifies CSVEDNGGAVETQYF.